Below are 18 T cell receptor beta chains sequenced from a single sample in a study of T cells in Graves' hyperthyroidism and ophthalmopathy. The CDR3 regions of TCR beta were amplified from RNA transcripts. TCR CDR3 regions were first amplified by RT-PCR with HTBI primers. One entry per CDR3 protein results from TCRdb running MiXCR on the multiplex PCR reads. The data hold roughly 500,000 distinct CDR3 sequences, with roughly 24% observed a single time. The specimen sequenced was blood. These TCRs come from a woman in her 30s with Graves' ophthalmopathy.

This clonotype was seen at least ten times. The J gene is TRBJ2-7, the V gene TRBV6-1; a weak D match, TRBD1 (6 bases). Trimming removed 6 bases at V and 4 bases at J, with 19 bases between. CDR3 length equals 15 residues. The germline gives CDR1 MNHNS, CDR2 SASEGT. The CDR3 sequence is CASSDGQLTNYEQYF. In DNA form, the CDR3 reads TGTGCCAGCAGCGACGGACAGCTTACAAATTACGAGCAGTACTTC.

Details on this clonotype: One base away lies a much larger clone, so this may be a sequencing read error. It is likely a read error, because the conserved phenylalanine at the end of the CDR3 is missing. For the CDR3, the DNA is TGTGCCAGCAGTTATGGGGGGGCTGGGGCCAACGTCCTGACTGTC. This codes for CASSYGGAGANVLTV. This rearrangement joins TRBV6-5 to TRBJ2-6, with 7 bases fitting TRBD2. The germline V gene has CDR1 MNHEY and CDR2 SVGAGI. This CDR3 contains 15 residues. Unmatched junction bases numbered 1, after V lost 3 bases and J lost 2 bases.

This clonotype was seen ten or more times. The chain has TRBV12-3 or TRBV12-4 and TRBJ1-2; 8 bases align to TRBD1. After removal of 4 bases from V and 6 bases from J, the junction contained 4 bases not matched to a gene. This CDR3 contains 13 residues. Written as DNA, the CDR3 is TGTGCCAGCAGTTGGACAGGGTACGATGGCTACACCTTC. Amino acid sequence: CASSWTGYDGYTF.

This clonotype has at least ten counts. This chain joins TRBV19 and TRBJ1-3; TRBD1 might be the D (6 bases). Germline V gene data show CDR1 as LNHDA and CDR2 as SQIVND (reference sequence). This CDR3 region has 16 residues. Between the trimmed V and J ends, which lost 9 bases and 8 bases, there was a span of 26 bases. The CDR3 DNA follows: TGTGCCAGCCAACAGGGTCAATTGCGCCGGGGCGACACCATATATTTT. Translation gives CASQQGQLRRGDTIYF.

This clonotype was seen repeatedly, ten times or more. The chain uses TRBV6-2 or TRBV6-3 and TRBJ1-2; a possible D gene is TRBD1 (5 bases). The CDR3 covers 16 residues. Germline values: CDR1 MNHEY, CDR2 SVGEGT. The germline V and J ends were trimmed by 4 bases and 6 bases, with 21 bases remaining between them. The CDR3 is CASSFVSIPRGDGYTF. Written as DNA, the CDR3 is TGTGCCAGCAGTTTTGTATCCATACCAAGGGGTGATGGCTACACCTTC.

This clonotype was counted at least ten times. V and J are TRBV6-5 and TRBJ1-2; D not resolved. The CDR3 length is 16 residues. The germline CDR1 and CDR2 sequences are MNHEY and SVGAGI. V was pared by 7 bases and J by 2 bases, with 20 bases between. CDR3 loop: CASNLQPTGANYGYTF. The CDR3, as DNA: TGTGCCAGCAATCTCCAGCCTACCGGAGCGAACTATGGCTACACCTTC.

There are many counts of this clonotype. CDR3 protein: CSAPGGGSYEQYF. The CDR3 DNA sequence: TGCAGTGCTCCCGGGGGTGGTTCCTACGAGCAGTACTTC. The chain couples TRBV20-1 to TRBJ2-7; D may be TRBD2 (6 bases). The CDR3 contains 13 residues. The V gene lost 5 bases and the J gene lost 1 base, with 12 bases spanning the gap. Germline V gene data show CDR1 as DFQATT and CDR2 as SNEGSKA (reference sequence).

The sample holds one count of this clonotype. This chain links TRBV7-9 with TRBJ1-5, with a weak D call TRBD1 (6 bases). The CDR3 runs 13 residues. Germline-derived CDR1 and CDR2 are SEHNR and FQNEAQ (reference sequence). V was trimmed by 5 bases and J by 7 bases, leaving 12 bases between them. CDR3 in amino acids: CASSRLGTQPQHF. CDR3 in DNA: TGTGCCAGCAGCCGCTTGGGGACACAGCCCCAGCATTTT.

This clonotype was observed a few times. The rearrangement joins TRBV18 to TRBJ2-5; unclear D gene. Trimming cost V 6 bases and J 5 bases, with 10 bases left between them. CDR1 and CDR2 (germline): KGHSH, LQKENI. The length of the CDR3 is 12 residues. The CDR3 DNA is TGTGCCAGCTCCCTTATTCGGGAGACCCAGTACTTC. Translation: CASSLIRETQYF.

This clonotype appeared many times. The chain joins TRBV2 to TRBJ2-2; no clear D. The length of the CDR3 is 13 residues. Germline V gene data show CDR1 as SNHLY and CDR2 as FYNNEI. Between the trimmed V and J ends, which lost 4 bases and 1 base, there was a span of 4 bases. CDR3: CASSGQNTGELFF. In DNA form, the CDR3 reads TGTGCCAGCAGTGGACAGAACACCGGGGAGCTGTTTTTT.

This clonotype was seen many times. The rearrangement uses TRBV7-8 and TRBJ2-7; 11 bases match TRBD2. Germline V gene data show CDR1 as SGHVS and CDR2 as FQNEAQ. The CDR3 has 14 amino acids. V trimming: 4 bases; J trimming: 3 bases; junction bases outside the gene matches: 2. CDR3 sequence: CASSSTSGVYEQYF. The CDR3 region has the DNA TGTGCCAGCAGCTCGACTAGCGGGGTCTACGAGCAGTACTTC.

This clonotype has only one observation. The V call is TRBV6-5, the J call TRBJ2-7; D gene unclear. Trimming removed 4 bases at V and 3 bases at J, with 19 bases between. The CDR3 spans 16 residues. The germline gives CDR1 MNHEY, CDR2 SVGAGI. The CDR3: CASSSPSTRTNYEQYF. The CDR3, as DNA: TGTGCCAGCAGTTCTCCGTCGACACGGACGAACTACGAGCAGTACTTC.

This clonotype was recorded many times. The V and J genes are TRBV28 and TRBJ2-7; maybe TRBD2 (5 bases). The CDR3 is 13 residues long. V was cut by 6 bases and J by 3 bases, with 12 bases left in between. Germline loops: CDR1 MDHEN, CDR2 SYDVKM. CDR3 DNA sequence: TGTGCCAGCAGGACGGGGATTCACTACGAGCAGTACTTC. Its translation: CASRTGIHYEQYF.

This chain connects TRBV12-3 or TRBV12-4 to TRBJ2-7; D is perhaps TRBD1 (6 bases). CDR3 size: 12 residues. The DNA for the CDR3 is TGTGCCAGCAGTCTCGATGGTCACAGGGCTTTTGTC. Translated, it gives CASSLDGHRAFV.

In this sample, this clonotype turned up many times. The chain combines TRBV9 with TRBJ2-5; tentative D call: TRBD1 (5 bases). This CDR3 is 16 amino acids long. Germline assignment: CDR1 SGDLS and CDR2 YYNGEE. The V end lost 0 bases, the J end lost 0 bases, and 12 bases lay between the germline ends. CDR3 loop: CASSVGGRQYQETQYF. CDR3 DNA sequence: TGTGCCAGCAGCGTAGGGGGCAGGCAGTACCAAGAGACCCAGTACTTC.

This clonotype showed up many times. The chain is built from TRBV12-3 or TRBV12-4 and TRBJ1-2, with D possibly being TRBD1 (6 bases). The CDR3 loop spans 14 amino acids. Deletions cut 6 bases from V and 9 bases from J, with 20 bases between. CDR3 residues: CASRPTGFYGSYTF. As DNA, the CDR3 is TGTGCCAGCAGGCCGACAGGTTTTTATGGAAGCTACACCTTC.

Turning to this clonotype: A read error may produce the germline difference seen at one junction end. The V call is TRBV27, the J call TRBJ2-7, with D uncertain. The CDR3 runs 14 residues. Germline values: CDR1 MNHEY, CDR2 SMNVEV (reference sequence). The CDR3 loop reads CASSLSPNSYDQYF. The DNA of the CDR3 is TGTGCCAGCAGTTTATCGCCCAATTCCTACGATCAGTACTTC.

V and J are TRBV15 and TRBJ1-1; D unclear. The V end was cut by 3 bases, the J end by 0 bases, with 8 bases between. The CDR3 runs to 14 residues. CDR1 is LNHNV and CDR2 is YYDKDF in the germline V gene (reference sequence). The DNA for the CDR3 is TGTGCCACCAGCAGGCGGGGATTGAACACTGAAGCTTTCTTT. As protein: CATSRRGLNTEAFF.